The TCR beta chain under discussion was sequenced for a study of cytomegalovirus exposure and HLA in healthy donors (dated by TCRdb to 2016 to 2017). In terms of the full investigation: An earlier analysis of some 600 of the donors reported approximately 280 Gb of sequence data and around 120 million unique TCR beta sequences obtained from 150 million to 200 million T cells. Roughly 300 gigabases of sequencing data and roughly 80 million unique TCR sequences made up an early release that covered several hundred HLA-typed donors. Among the roughly 400 genotyped donors, around 79% belonged to the genetic ancestry cluster associated with self-reported Caucasian donors. The study aimed to test whether cataloging public T cell receptors could reveal signatures of past pathogen exposure. Using immunosequencing, the study profiled T cell repertoires from 666 subjects and related those repertoires to cytomegalovirus serostatus. In addition to the first cohort of 666 subjects, a separate validation cohort of 120 different subjects was used. High-throughput TCR immunosequencing, statistical association of individual TCRs with disease status, and machine learning were combined to predict cytomegalovirus infection status. In a later analysis, previously published TCR beta repertoires from 550 to 700 donors were re-analyzed and high-resolution HLA genotyping was added so that TCR occurrence patterns could be studied. Rather than using new phenotypic data, the later analysis identified candidate immune exposures from TCR beta sequences and from how often those sequences occurred across donors. An earlier analysis of about 620 of the donors applied high-throughput TCR beta sequencing to assess whether each TCR beta V gene segment acted as functional or pseudogenic. Donor age, sex, ethnicity and CMV serostatus were collected together with the repertoire data. In a later genetic analysis, genome-wide SNP genotypes for about 65% of the roughly 670 donors were used, and that subset was treated as a discovery cohort. All discovery cohort repertoires had been generated on a single sequencing platform. Both class I and class II loci were covered by HLA typing, at four-digit resolution. Typing coverage varied by locus: roughly 620-640 donors for A, B, C, DRB1 and DQB1; under 550 for DQA1; over 600 for DPA1; fewer than 480 for DPB1. Four to six DR-DQ haplotypes were handled as single units for association and clustering, since linkage in the cohort was strong. On average, roughly 240,000 unique TCR beta nucleotide sequences were sequenced per donor among about 400 genotyped donors of the cohort, with roughly 20% of those sequences being non-productive.

From the cysteine through the phenylalanine, the CDR3 covers 15 amino acids. The kept DNA is CDR3 alone, 45 bases in frame from the first base. The germline V gene sets CDR1 to SGDLS and CDR2 to YYNGEE. Trimming costs V 0 bases and J 6 bases, and their ends lie 13 bases apart. With respect to this clone: Its recognized antigen is unknown. No much larger clone exists at a distance of one base, and base qualities are not known.

The cohort was made up of 666 healthy bone marrow donors. At the time of sampling, all cohort members were nominally healthy, though unrecorded immune exposures were likely present. The donor was CMV seronegative and belonged to the group of approximately 320 seronegative cohort members. Every donor gave a peripheral blood sample, and the peripheral blood mononuclear cells from that sample were used for TCR beta sequencing. Genomic DNA was extracted from the blood cell samples with the Qiagen DNeasy Blood Extraction Kit. Results the study describes overall, beyond this receptor: Over 15 rarely observed V segments, including chromosome 9 orphons, were excluded from the earlier analysis of a few hundred of the donors because counts were too low. Three of the identified cytomegalovirus-associated TCR beta chains were confirmed in vitro to be specific for cytomegalovirus antigens. This cohort had only TCR beta chains sequenced, and the lack of alpha or paired-chain data limited which features could be detected. Assigning TCR associations to individual alleles was difficult when HLA alleles, especially DR and DQ, strongly co-occurred. Presence/absence analyses assumed roughly uniform sequencing depth across donors, an assumption that may not hold. An association between a missense DCLRE1C variant and V-gene and J-gene trimming of TCR beta chains was found in a later genetic analysis and replicated in an independent cohort. At a false discovery rate of 0.05, a later analysis linked approximately 18,000 TCR beta sequences to specific HLA alleles. The sequencing pipeline was judged likely to have produced a cluster of highly shared sequence variants as a technical artifact. The study gave a list of over 150 TCR beta chains associated with cytomegalovirus. According to a later analysis, TCR association rates differed among HLA loci, with DRB1 alleles showing the most associated TCRs and HLA-C alleles showing the fewest. For the cohort, immune exposure information was limited to CMV serostatus. A later analysis found that HLA-associated TCR beta chains were more clonally expanded and had lower generation probabilities than equally common non-associated chains. Broadly in line with IMGT annotations, most TCR beta V segments showed up in productive rearrangements about 87% or about 30% of the time in an earlier analysis of 450 to 600 of the donors. A further reported finding was that TCR beta sequences accurately predicted the HLA-A and HLA-B alleles for most subjects in the first cohort. While some public TCRs were present in many individuals, most TCR sequences turned up only very rarely across donors. Some IMGT-functional V segments, including TRBV6-2 and TRBV6-3, could not be distinguished by the 87-base-pair reads and were therefore excluded. In both the original and validation cohorts, the classifier was reported to diagnose cytomegalovirus status with high specificity and sensitivity. Compared with the 666-donor mean, donors in an Asian-associated ancestry cluster had fewer N-insertions in productive TCRs, according to a later genetic analysis. It was suggested by the authors that the approach could potentially be generalized to other disease states and immunological phenotypes. A later analysis reported that several top co-occurrence clusters appeared linked to parvovirus B19, influenza, CMV and Epstein-Barr virus. Because HLA typing was missing for some donors at each locus, association tests included only the typed subset. According to a later analysis, most CMV-associated TCR beta chains appeared to be HLA-restricted, and the HLA associations seemed to be driven largely by CMV exposure. Correlated functional status among segregating V segments might be attributable to linkage disequilibrium, but an unknown experimental factor could not be ruled out.

Library preparation used the immunoSEQ multiplex PCR assay. The multiplex PCR relied on a mix of 60 forward primers for TCR Vbeta segments and 13 reverse primers for TCR Jbeta segments. A multiplex PCR assay on genomic DNA amplified the CDR3 region of rearranged TCR beta genes. The amplified TCR beta libraries were sequenced on the Illumina HiSeq System as 87-base-pair reads. The original pipeline was this. A later analysis tallied 75 million to 95 million unique TCR beta chains across the 666 repertoires, and about 10 million of those chains were shared by two or more donors. Raw reads were error-corrected and collapsed into unique sequences by a nearest-neighbor algorithm in which closely related sequences were merged to remove PCR and sequencing errors. V, D and J gene segments were assigned by aligning CDR3 sequences to IMGT reference sequences. For a sequence to be retained, a match of at least six nucleotides was required to both a V gene segment and a J gene segment. A rearrangement was called productive if the CDR3 had no stop codons and remained in frame with V and J, and every other rearrangement was called non-productive. CDR3 was defined by IMGT convention, running from the second conserved V-encoded cysteine to the conserved J-encoded phenylalanine. The earlier analysis of 550 to 650 of the donors excluded any sequence lacking an unambiguous match to a single V gene segment. An earlier analysis of fewer than 650 of the donors classified V segments as functional when productive rearrangements were above 56.7% and as segregating when the standard deviation between donors was above 5%. A statistical classification framework was built for diagnosing cytomegalovirus status from the catalog of TCR beta chain sequences. A later analysis assigned V and J genes by comparing TCR nucleotide sequences with IMGT/GENE-DB human TR gene sequences. In a later analysis, CDR3 sequences and most-parsimonious VDJ recombination scenarios were assigned using the TCRdist pipeline. In a later analysis, each TCR beta chain was defined by its CDR3 amino acid sequence together with its V-gene family, and reads without a unique V-gene family were excluded. A later analysis removed several hundred highly shared, low-generation-probability nucleotide sequences to deal with suspected cross-contamination and a sequencing artifact. For each public chain, a later analysis derived a clonal expansion index from normalized ranks of inferred template counts within each repertoire. A later analysis computed generation probabilities with a VDJ recombination model fitted to out-of-frame rearrangements, and checked the results against IGoR. In a later analysis, TCR-TCR, TCR-HLA and TCR-CMV co-occurrence was scored with hypergeometric tests, and a repertoire-size bias correction was applied to TCR pairs. A later analysis estimated false discovery rates by permuting HLA or CMV assignments 20 times. In a later analysis, co-occurring TCRs were grouped using DBSCAN, and TCRdist sequence similarity was added for clustering within HLA-allele-positive subsets. Repertoires with fewer than 30,000 or more than 120,000 public chains were left out of co-occurrence clustering, as were five repertoires with anomalous nucleotide sharing. TCRdb stores this immuneACCESS table with in-frame sequences only. Part of the clones is absent; in the studies checked, under half of the shortfall reflects unresolved V genes, and no reason is known for the rest. From that table come the V and J calls and clone size; the DNA was used to work out D and trimming. In this sample the table shows 200,000 to 250,000 clones, approximately 83% of which occur a single time. 0.71% of the sample rests with the top ten.

The sequence links TRBV9 to TRBJ1-5; the D gene is perhaps TRBD1, on 6 matching bases. The clonotype comes from a boy aged 2 to 10 in good health and CMV-seronegative. Sample: PBMCs. The sequenced DNA is TGTGCCAGCAGCGTAGGCAGGGGTGAAGGTCAGCCCCAGCATTTT. Its protein is CASSVGRGEGQPQHF.